This T cell receptor beta chain comes out of a study of identifying expanded T cells in peripheral blood. The CDR3 has 12 amino acids. From germline, CDR1 is MDHEN and CDR2 SYDVKM. Trimming removed 3 bases from V and 3 bases from J, with 6 bases in between. Data came from immunoSEQ multiplex PCR; TCRdb stores just in-frame clones and leaves some out. This repertoire shows 85,000 to 120,000 clones, 88% found once; its top ten account for over 12%. Study-wide results and caveats: Variance in clone template counts between approximately 2-week samples significantly increased with total template count across all healthy donors.

During the collection period, no donor immune events like infections were recorded. Of note for this clone: Its target is unknown.

This receptor was identified in a person aged 18-70 years in good health. Sequenced material: blood. The chain has TRBV28 and TRBJ2-7; no firm D call. CDR3 loop: CASSFTIYEQYF. The CDR3 nucleotides read TGTGCCAGCAGTTTTACCATCTACGAGCAGTACTTC.